Below, 16 T cell receptor beta chains from the same sample are listed, as sequenced in a study of post-analysis software for immune sequencing data (dated by TCRdb to between 2014 and 2016). Points the paper makes about the study in general: Significantly higher frequencies in patients than in controls were found for roughly 5 TRBV segments, including TRBV5-6, TRBV5-1 and TRBV20-1.

Their recognized antigens are unknown. Receptor amplification or capture employed PCR. TCRdb lists the instrument as Illumina HiSeq 2500. To reduce PCR and sequencing biases, unique molecular identifiers were incorporated into the TCR beta cDNA libraries. The raw public reads went through TCRdb reprocessing: fastp at Q25, MiXCR clone calling, in-frame beta chains kept. Identical CDR3 protein sequences are pooled into one entry, listed with their most common genes and DNA. The sample table records around 770,000 distinct CDR3 sequences; approximately 44% of these occur just once. Jointly, the top ten make up 4.9% of the sample. Sequenced input: blood. The source is a girl under 18 with multiple sclerosis.

With respect to this clonotype: The junction differs from germline at one of its ends, possibly a read error. V is TRBV10-2 and J is TRBJ1-6, with 9 bases fitting TRBD1. This CDR3 is built from 19 residues. Germline values: CDR1 WSHSY, CDR2 SAAADI. The CDR3 DNA reads TGCCCCAGCAGTGAACCGCCCGGGACAGGGCCGATCGGAGGTTCACCCCTCCACTTT. As protein: CPSSEPPGTGPIGGSPLHF.

J is TRBJ1-2 and V is TRBV7-9; D uncertain. V was clipped by 4 bases and J by 7 bases, with 10 bases between them. The germline CDR1 and CDR2 sequences are SEHNR and FQNEAQ (reference sequence). The CDR3 totals 12 residues. The CDR3 reads CASSSPVSGYTF. CDR3 in DNA: TGTGCCAGCAGCTCCCCTGTTAGTGGCTACACCTTC.

This clonotype was detected many times. The CDR3 loop reads CASSQTGVEQYF. The CDR3 nucleotides read TGTGCCAGCAGCCAGACAGGGGTCGAGCAGTACTTC. The rearrangement joins TRBV6-6 to TRBJ2-7; 8 nucleotides match TRBD1. Germline assignment: CDR1 MNHNY and CDR2 SVGAGI (reference sequence). The CDR3 runs 12 residues. Trimming removed 6 bases from V and 6 bases from J; junction bases left unmatched: 4.

DNA for the CDR3: TGCAGTGCCAGGAGGGTGAACACTGAAGCTTTCTTT. Residues: CSARRVNTEAFF. The V call is TRBV20-1, the J call TRBJ1-1; no clear D gene. From germline, CDR1 is DFQATT and CDR2 SNEGSKA (reference sequence). The CDR3 sequence is 12 residues long. V dropped 6 bases and J dropped 0 bases, with 8 bases sitting between them.

This clonotype was detected a few times. The chain recombines TRBV28 with TRBJ2-7; TRBD1 aligns across 7 bases. V gave up 6 bases and J gave up 9 bases; unmatched junction bases: 8. The germline V gene encodes CDR1 MDHEN and CDR2 SYDVKM. The CDR3 is 12 residues long. As DNA, the CDR3 is TGTGCCAGCAGCCCGACAGGGATGGTGCAGTACTTC. Amino acids: CASSPTGMVQYF. The whole variable domain, remainder taken from reference TRBV28 and TRBJ2-7, is DVKVTQSSRYLVKRTGEKVFLECVQDMDHENMFWYRQDPGLGLRLIYFSYDVKMKEKGDIPEGYSVSREKKERFSLILESASTNQTSMYLCASSPTGMVQYFGPGTRLTVT.

The J gene is TRBJ2-7, the V gene TRBV20-1, with D perhaps matching TRBD1 or TRBD2 (5 bases each). The V gene lost 0 bases and the J gene lost 5 bases, with 20 bases spanning the gap. Per the germline V gene, CDR1 is DFQATT and CDR2 is SNEGSKA (reference sequence). The CDR3 is 16 residues long. As DNA, the CDR3 is TGCAGTGCTAGAGATTCGGGGCTTGGGGCCGTCCACGAGCAGTACTTC. It yields the protein CSARDSGLGAVHEQYF.

This chain links TRBV5-1 with TRBJ2-5; 7 bases line up with TRBD1. CDR1 is SGHRS and CDR2 is YFSETQ in the germline V gene. Trimming took 0 bases from V and 5 from J; bases not matched to a gene: 10. The CDR3 loop spans 16 amino acids. The DNA of the CDR3 is TGCGCCAGCAGCTTGGAGGGGGCGCGGGTCTCGGAGACCCAGTACTTC. Amino acid sequence: CASSLEGARVSETQYF.

This clonotype occurred a few times. The rearrangement joins TRBV5-4 to TRBJ2-5; TRBD2 aligns across 7 bases. Unmatched junction bases numbered 13, after V lost 0 bases and J lost 2 bases. CDR3 size: 18 residues. Per germline, CDR1 SGHNT and CDR2 YYREEE (reference sequence). The CDR3 region is CASSLVGFRTSVQETQYF. As DNA, the CDR3 is TGTGCCAGCAGCTTGGTTGGTTTCAGGACTAGTGTGCAAGAGACCCAGTACTTC.

The V gene is TRBV10-3, the J gene TRBJ2-4; 9 bases are a match to TRBD2. The length of the CDR3 is 15 residues. The germline gives CDR1 ENHRY, CDR2 SYGVKD. V was clipped by 6 bases and J by 13 bases; unmatched bases: 16. CDR3 nucleotides: TGTGCCATCAGGTCCAATTTAGCGGGAGTATTGGAGCAGTACTTC. Translation: CAIRSNLAGVLEQYF.

The CDR3: CASSGTGGDGYTF. CDR3 sequence (DNA): TGTGCCAGCAGCGGGACAGGGGGCGATGGCTACACCTTC. V is TRBV9 and J is TRBJ1-2, with 11 nucleotides matching TRBD1. J gave up 6 bases and V 3 bases, and 1 base lay outside the gene matches. The CDR3 spans 13 residues. The germline V gene encodes CDR1 SGDLS and CDR2 YYNGEE.

This chain joins TRBV6-2 or TRBV6-3 and TRBJ2-3; 9 positions agree with TRBD2. The CDR3 is 14 residues long. Trimming took 10 bases from V and 5 from J; bases not matched to a gene: 10. Germline-derived CDR1 and CDR2 are MNHEY and SVGEGT. As DNA, the CDR3 is TGTGCCACCGAGGCTAGCGGGATAGGAGATACGCAGTATTTT. Protein product: CATEASGIGDTQYF.

Points on this clonotype: One end of the junction varies from germline; a read error may be responsible. The genes are TRBV12-3 or TRBV12-4 and TRBJ1-2; 8 bases match TRBD1. This CDR3 is built from 12 residues. The CDR3 nucleotides are TGCGCCAGCAGCGACAGGGGCTATGGCTACACCTTC. Protein: CASSDRGYGYTF.

This clonotype was counted a few times. V is TRBV7-2 and J is TRBJ2-3; D may be TRBD2 (7 bases). Trimming stripped 1 base from V and 5 bases from J, with 10 bases between. Germline CDR1 reads SGHTA; CDR2 reads FQGNSA. This CDR3 region has 14 residues. The CDR3 loop reads CASSLGGGEDTQYF. The CDR3, as DNA: TGTGCCAGCAGCTTAGGCGGGGGCGAAGATACGCAGTATTTT.

This clonotype was detected many times. The V call is TRBV5-1, the J call TRBJ2-1, with TRBD2 identical over 11 bases. There are 17 residues in the CDR3. After removal of 0 bases from V and 9 bases from J, the junction contained 11 bases not matched to a gene. The germline gives CDR1 SGHRS, CDR2 YFSETQ. The CDR3 coding sequence is TGCGCCAGCAGCTTGGTCCTAGCGGGAGGCGCTTCGAGTGAGCAGTTCTTC. Its translation: CASSLVLAGGASSEQFF.

The V gene is TRBV6-1, the J gene TRBJ2-7; 9 bases map to TRBD1. Germline-derived CDR1 and CDR2 are MNHNS and SASEGT. The CDR3 runs to 17 residues. V lost 7 bases to trimming and J lost 4 bases; unmatched junction nucleotides: 17. This CDR3 reads CASTSTGWGQGPYEQYF. DNA of the CDR3: TGTGCCAGCACCTCAACCGGGTGGGGACAGGGCCCTTACGAGCAGTACTTC.

This clonotype was observed a handful of times. This chain uses TRBV6-5 with TRBJ2-3; TRBD2 might be the D (6 bases). V gave up 8 bases and J gave up 7 bases, with 25 bases separating them. This CDR3 spans 16 amino acids. Germline CDR1 reads MNHEY; CDR2 reads SVGAGI. The CDR3 protein is CASGRDSETSGYTQYF. As DNA, the CDR3 is TGTGCCAGCGGCCGGGACTCCGAGACGAGCGGGTATACGCAGTATTTT.